The 15 T cell receptor beta chains reported below all come from one sample, sequenced in a study of T cell responses to AZD1222 COVID-19 vaccine. Using immunoSEQ multiplex PCR, the repertoire was profiled, and TCRdb retains in-frame clones only, with some absent. The sample contains some 130,000 clones, around 90% of which appear only once. The material was peripheral blood, obtained on day 0 of AZD1222 vaccination. All receptors come from an adult in good health.

The chain links TRBV11-3 to TRBJ2-2; D is unresolved. The CDR3 has 15 amino acids. The ends were cut back, 5 bases at V and 0 bases at J, with 10 bases in the middle. Germline CDR1 is SGHNT and CDR2 is YENEEA. The CDR3 is CASSTPTPNTGELFF. For the CDR3, the DNA is TGTGCCAGCAGCACCCCAACACCGAACACCGGGGAGCTGTTTTTT.

The V and J genes are TRBV10-2 and TRBJ1-1; D is uncertain. The germline V gene has CDR1 WSHSY and CDR2 SAAADI. The CDR3 contains 15 residues. V lost 3 bases and J 0 bases, leaving 11 bases between the germline ends. CDR3: CASSDRKQMNTEAFF. CDR3 bases: TGCGCCAGCAGTGATCGAAAACAGATGAACACTGAAGCTTTCTTT.

The chain combines TRBV5-4 with TRBJ2-7, with 10 bases aligning to TRBD2. Germline CDR1 reads SGHNT; CDR2 reads YYREEE (reference sequence). The ends lost 0 bases at V and 5 bases at J; junction bases unmatched: 8. This CDR3 is built from 16 residues. CDR3 DNA: TGTGCCAGCAGCTTGGGGGGGGGACTAGCGAGCCACGAGCAGTACTTC. This encodes CASSLGGGLASHEQYF.

J is TRBJ1-4 and V is TRBV25-1; D unresolved. Germline loops: CDR1 MGHDK, CDR2 SYGVNS. The ends were cut back, 8 bases at V and 8 bases at J, with 18 bases in the middle. The length of the CDR3 is 14 residues. The CDR3 nucleotides read TGTGCCAGCCGCTCCGGAGTGGTGGGGGAAAAACTGTTTTTT. This encodes CASRSGVVGEKLFF.

This chain joins TRBV30 and TRBJ2-7; possible D gene TRBD2, 5 bases. V lost 3 bases and J lost 1, with 10 bases in between. Germline assignment: CDR1 GTSNPN and CDR2 SVGIG (reference sequence). This CDR3 contains 13 residues. The CDR3 spells CAWRGLESYEQYF. CDR3 nucleotides: TGTGCCTGGAGAGGACTGGAATCCTACGAGCAGTACTTC.

The CDR3 is CASSFGGYNEQFF. DNA for the CDR3: TGTGCCAGCAGCTTTGGGGGCTACAATGAGCAGTTCTTC. This chain uses TRBV13 with TRBJ2-1; D is possibly TRBD1 or TRBD2 (5 bases each). Per germline, CDR1 PRHDT and CDR2 FYEKMQ (reference sequence). The CDR3 spans 13 residues. The V gene lost 3 bases and the J gene lost 3 bases, with 6 bases spanning the gap.

The rearrangement links TRBV10-3 to TRBJ1-1, with a weak D call TRBD1 (6 bases). The CDR3 is 13 amino acids. V lost 7 bases to trimming and J lost 6 bases, with 15 bases between them. Germline V lookup: CDR1 ENHRY, CDR2 SYGVKD. In DNA, the CDR3 is TGTGCCATCAAAAGTAGGGGGGACGCTGAAGCTTTCTTT. Residues: CAIKSRGDAEAFF.

V and J are TRBV20-1 and TRBJ1-1; D ambiguous. The V and J ends lost 3 bases and 4 bases respectively, with 6 bases between them. The germline V gene encodes CDR1 DFQATT and CDR2 SNEGSKA (reference sequence). The CDR3 extends over 11 amino acids. CDR3 bases: TGCAGTGCTAGTTGGCTCACTGAAGCTTTCTTT. The encoded protein is CSASWLTEAFF.

The chain has TRBV18 and TRBJ1-3; unclear D gene. V was cut by 2 bases and J by 0 bases, with 20 bases left in between. Per germline, CDR1 KGHSH and CDR2 LQKENI. The CDR3 sequence is 19 residues long. CDR3 sequence (DNA): TGTGCCAGCTCACCAATACCAGCTACAAGCCCTGCCTCTGGAAACACCATATATTTT. It translates to CASSPIPATSPASGNTIYF.

The chain employs TRBV2 and TRBJ1-2; 11 nucleotides align to TRBD1. Trimming at V came to 6 bases and at J to 4 bases, leaving 7 bases not matched to a gene. CDR1 SNHLY and CDR2 FYNNEI come from the germline V gene. This CDR3 spans 15 amino acids. CDR3 loop: CASSLIGTGGYGYTF. DNA for the CDR3: TGTGCCAGCAGCTTGATCGGGACAGGGGGCTATGGCTACACCTTC.

This clone was observed a few times. J is TRBJ1-1 and V is TRBV5-6; unclear D gene. The CDR3 consists of 11 residues. V gave up 4 bases and J gave up 3 bases, with 4 bases separating them. CDR1 is SGHDT and CDR2 is YYEEEE in the germline V gene. The CDR3 DNA reads TGTGCCAGCAGCCTCTACACTGAAGCTTTCTTT. It specifies CASSLYTEAFF.

The CDR3 bases are TGTGCCAGCAGCTCCCGGGACAGCGCCTACGAGCAGTACTTC. Translation: CASSSRDSAYEQYF. The chain uses TRBV7-9 and TRBJ2-7; the match to TRBD1 covers 7 bases. V shed 4 bases and J 2 bases; nucleotides not matched to a gene: 5. CDR3 length: 14 amino acids. CDR1 and CDR2 from the germline V gene are SEHNR and FQNEAQ (reference sequence).

The chain carries TRBV7-2 and TRBJ2-3; no definite D call. The CDR3 is 16 residues long. CDR1 is SGHTA and CDR2 is FQGNSA in the germline V gene. V was cut by 0 bases and J by 0 bases, with 10 bases left in between. CDR3 in DNA: TGTGCCAGCAGCTTAGCGGGCTCTTCTAGCACAGATACGCAGTATTTT. It codes for CASSLAGSSSTDTQYF.

The genes are TRBV6-1 and TRBJ1-5, with 8 nucleotides matching TRBD1. The CDR3 extends over 15 amino acids. Germline CDR1 reads MNHNS; CDR2 reads SASEGT. V shed 1 base, J shed 6 bases, and the junction held 5 bases outside the gene matches. CDR3 in amino acids: CASSEGGQAGQPQHF. The CDR3 DNA is TGTGCCAGCAGTGAAGGGGGACAGGCAGGTCAGCCCCAGCATTTT.

V usage is TRBV19 and J usage is TRBJ1-1; D unresolved. Trimming pared 9 bases from V and 0 bases from J, leaving 11 bases between. In germline, CDR1 is LNHDA, CDR2 SQIVND (reference sequence). This CDR3 is built from 13 residues. The CDR3 region is CASLNGLNTEAFF. CDR3 nucleotides: TGTGCCAGCCTGAACGGACTGAACACTGAAGCTTTCTTT. Full variable domain (outside the CDR3, taken from reference TRBV19 and TRBJ1-1): DGGITQSPKYLFRKEGQNVTLSCEQNLNHDAMYWYRQDPGQGLRLIYYSQIVNDFQKGDIAEGYSVSREKKESFPLTVTSAQKNPTAFYLCASLNGLNTEAFFGQGTRLTVV.